One and the same sample provided the 17 T cell receptor beta chains below, sequenced in a study of blood T cell repertoires in COVID-19. Sequenced by immunoSEQ multiplex PCR; TCRdb stores in-frame clones only, minus some. This table holds about 50,000 clones, 85% to 90% found once. The sequenced sample consisted of peripheral blood. These receptors all stem from a human donor in a cohort sampled during active COVID-19.

The J gene is TRBJ2-7, the V gene TRBV3-1 (or the pseudogene TRBV3-2), with 8 positions matching TRBD1. Germline lookup yields CDR1 LGHDT and CDR2 YNNKEL (reference sequence). The CDR3 has 15 amino acids. Germline trimming cut 5 bases from V and 0 bases from J; bases unmatched to any gene: 6. The CDR3 coding sequence is TGTGCCAGCAGCGCGGACAGGGCGAGCTCCTACGAGCAGTACTTC. Protein sequence: CASSADRASSYEQYF.

The chain is built from TRBV25-1 and TRBJ2-5, with 9 positions matching TRBD1. The length of the CDR3 is 15 residues. V lost 3 bases and J lost 5; bases outside the gene matches: 7. The V gene's germline CDR1 is MGHDK and CDR2 SYGVNS. The CDR3 nucleotides read TGTGCCAGCAGTGATCTCGGGACAGGGAGGGAGACCCAGTACTTC. Protein sequence: CASSDLGTGRETQYF.

This chain's CDR3 is CASSQRARSGSPLHF. In DNA, the CDR3 is TGTGCCAGCAGCCAAAGGGCCCGCTCGGGATCACCCCTCCACTTT. The genes are TRBV3-1 (or the pseudogene TRBV3-2) and TRBJ1-6; D ambiguous. This CDR3 spans 15 amino acids. Germline V gene sequence: CDR1 LGHDT, CDR2 YNNKEL (reference sequence). Trimming left V 2 bases short and J 10 bases short, with 15 bases between.

J is TRBJ1-1 and V is TRBV27, with D tentatively TRBD1 (5 bases). The CDR3 is 14 residues long. Germline assignment: CDR1 MNHEY and CDR2 SMNVEV (reference sequence). Trimming shortened V by 0 bases and J by 5 bases, and 10 bases separated the two germline ends. Written as DNA, the CDR3 is TGTGCCAGCAGTTTATCGCCAGGGCCAACTGAAGCTTTCTTT. Translated, it gives CASSLSPGPTEAFF.

The V gene is TRBV6-6, the J gene TRBJ1-6, with 8 positions matching TRBD1. CDR1 MNHNY and CDR2 SVGAGI come from the germline V gene (reference sequence). Unmatched junction bases numbered 13, after V lost 7 bases and J lost 8 bases. CDR3 size: 16 residues. The CDR3 nucleotides are TGTGCCAGCACCAACGCCCCAGGGGGCGGAGATTCACCCCTCCACTTT. Translating it yields CASTNAPGGGDSPLHF.

J is TRBJ1-3 and V is TRBV13; D not certain. This CDR3 region has 13 residues. Trimming cost V 8 bases and J 1 base, with 9 bases left between them. The germline gives CDR1 PRHDT, CDR2 FYEKMQ (reference sequence). CDR3 sequence: CASSSLSGNTIYF. CDR3 nucleotides: TGTGCCAGCTCCTCCCTTTCTGGAAACACCATATATTTT.

The chain recombines TRBV6-2 or TRBV6-3 with TRBJ1-5; D uncertain. CDR3 length: 17 residues. V was trimmed by 0 bases and J by 0 bases, leaving 12 bases between them. The germline gives CDR1 MNHEY, CDR2 SVGEGT. CDR3 nucleotides: TGTGCCAGCAGTTACTCGCCGGCAGACTATAGCAATCAGCCCCAGCATTTT. It translates to CASSYSPADYSNQPQHF.

This sequence joins TRBV6-4 and TRBJ2-3; no reliable D call. The germline CDR1 and CDR2 sequences are MRHNA and SNTAGT. Between the trimmed V and J ends, which lost 6 bases and 2 bases, there was a span of 6 bases. The CDR3 loop spans 12 amino acids. The CDR3 protein is CASSHNTDTQYF. The CDR3 DNA reads TGTGCCAGCAGCCACAACACAGATACGCAGTATTTT.

The V gene is TRBV18, the J gene TRBJ2-1, with 10 nucleotides matching TRBD1. The CDR3 sequence is 14 residues long. The J segment lost 4 bases and the V segment lost 8 bases, leaving 5 bases of the junction unmatched. The germline V gene has CDR1 KGHSH and CDR2 LQKENI. The CDR3 here is CASTQDRGYNEQFF. The DNA for the CDR3 is TGTGCCAGCACCCAGGACAGGGGGTACAATGAGCAGTTCTTC.

This chain joins TRBV14 and TRBJ2-5; D may be TRBD2 (5 bases). V lost 0 bases to trimming and J lost 5 bases, with 10 bases between them. This CDR3 contains 14 residues. Germline V gene sequence: CDR1 SGHDN, CDR2 FVKESK. The CDR3 spells CASSQDTWEETQYF. The DNA for the CDR3 is TGTGCCAGCAGCCAAGATACATGGGAGGAGACCCAGTACTTC.

This rearrangement joins TRBV28 to TRBJ2-5; tentative D call: TRBD1 (5 bases). This CDR3 has 14 residues. Between the trimmed V and J ends, which lost 6 bases and 4 bases, there was a span of 15 bases. Per germline, CDR1 MDHEN and CDR2 SYDVKM. Here the CDR3 DNA reads TGTGCCAGCAGCCCAGGGCGGTGGGGAGAGACCCAGTACTTC. As protein: CASSPGRWGETQYF.

The V gene is TRBV6-7, the J gene TRBJ2-3; TRBD2 aligns across 7 bases. TRBV6-7 is treated as an ORF (open reading frame) with a function not yet certain. The CDR3 is 21 amino acids. The trim removed 0 bases at V and 0 bases at J, leaving 18 bases unmatched. The CDR3 sequence: CASSYSGGSYNPPSSTDTQYF. DNA for the CDR3: TGTGCCAGCAGTTACTCGGGGGGGTCATACAATCCCCCCTCTAGCACAGATACGCAGTATTTT.

The chain links TRBV15 to TRBJ1-2, with TRBD1 matching over 8 bases. V lost 5 bases and J lost 3; bases outside the gene matches: 5. CDR3 length: 14 residues. Germline lookup yields CDR1 LNHNV and CDR2 YYDKDF (reference sequence). For the CDR3, the DNA is TGTGCCACCAGCTTTCAGGGACAGGACTATGGCTACACCTTC. Amino acid sequence: CATSFQGQDYGYTF.

The chain employs TRBV9 and TRBJ2-2; TRBD1 might be the D (6 bases). V shed 5 bases and J shed 8 bases, with 22 bases lying between them. The CDR3 extends over 16 amino acids. Germline assignment: CDR1 SGDLS and CDR2 YYNGEE. CDR3 sequence: CASSLDSNLSGGELFF. DNA of the CDR3: TGTGCCAGCAGTCTGGACAGTAATTTGTCTGGGGGGGAGCTGTTTTTT.

V usage is TRBV5-5 and J usage is TRBJ1-4; D unclear. V lost 2 bases, J lost 0 bases, and 14 bases lay in between. Germline values: CDR1 SGHKS, CDR2 YYEKEE (reference sequence). The CDR3 consists of 17 residues. The CDR3 region has the DNA TGTGCCAGCAGCTTATCCCTAACTGGGCCAACTAATGAAAAACTGTTTTTT. It translates to CASSLSLTGPTNEKLFF. Full variable domain (remainder filled in from reference TRBV5-5 and TRBJ1-4): DAGVTQSPTHLIKTRGQQVTLRCSPISGHKSVSWYQQVLGQGPQFIFQYYEKEERGRGNFPDRFSARQFPNYSSELNVNALLLGDSALYLCASSLSLTGPTNEKLFFGSGTQLSVL.

The chain has TRBV9 and TRBJ2-1, with TRBD2 identical over 11 bases. CDR1 is SGDLS, CDR2 YYNGEE, per germline. The CDR3 spans 15 residues. V lost 3 bases and J lost 6; bases outside the gene matches: 5. CDR3 region: CASSAQLAGGNEQFF. CDR3 nucleotide sequence: TGTGCCAGCAGCGCCCAGCTAGCGGGAGGCAATGAGCAGTTCTTC. The whole variable domain, remainder taken from reference TRBV9 and TRBJ2-1, is DSGVTQTPKHLITATGQRVTLRCSPRSGDLSVYWYQQSLDQGLQFLIQYYNGEERAKGNILERFSAQQFPDLHSELNLSSLELGDSALYFCASSAQLAGGNEQFFGPGTRLTVL.

The V gene is TRBV2, the J gene TRBJ2-3, with 11 bases that match TRBD1. Germline assignment: CDR1 SNHLY and CDR2 FYNNEI. After removal of 4 bases from V and 7 bases from J, the junction contained 7 bases not matched to a gene. The CDR3 is 15 residues long. The CDR3 DNA reads TGTGCCAGCAGTGCTCAGGACAGGGGGCGGAATACGCAGTATTTT. Its protein product is CASSAQDRGRNTQYF.